This TCR beta chain derives from a study of T cells after posttransplantation cyclophosphamide. The sample holds a few counts of this clone. Its antigen is undetermined. General observations from the study: Donor CD8+ memory clones often dominated recipient blood repertoires at later times. Recipient CMV seropositivity and CMV reactivation strongly tracked TRB clonality. Skin or GI-infiltrating T cells shared few TRB sequences with blood.

TCRdb's copy holds only in-frame clones and misses some; the assay was immunoSEQ multiplex PCR. This table holds about 16,000 clones, 87% found once. Controls had myeloablative marrow grafts with methotrexate and calcineurin inhibitor, sampled at 1 year. Sequences were derived from PBMCs, sampled after an allogeneic stem cell transplant with a calcineurin inhibitor and methotrexate. This clonotype originated in a male patient between 45 and 60 years old who received an allogeneic stem cell transplant from an unrelated donor, was CMV-positive, and had chronic GVHD only. Some T cells may be provided by the graft donor.

CDR3 residues: CASSSLGGVGAGELFF. The CDR3 DNA reads as TGTGCCAGCAGCTCCCTGGGGGGGGTCGGGGCCGGGGAGCTGTTTTTT. V gene TRBV7-3 combines with J gene TRBJ2-2, with 7 bases that match TRBD2. Germline V gene data show CDR1 as SGHTA and CDR2 as FQGTGA. Trimming cost V 4 bases and J 6 bases; bases outside gene matches: 11. CDR3 size: 16 residues.